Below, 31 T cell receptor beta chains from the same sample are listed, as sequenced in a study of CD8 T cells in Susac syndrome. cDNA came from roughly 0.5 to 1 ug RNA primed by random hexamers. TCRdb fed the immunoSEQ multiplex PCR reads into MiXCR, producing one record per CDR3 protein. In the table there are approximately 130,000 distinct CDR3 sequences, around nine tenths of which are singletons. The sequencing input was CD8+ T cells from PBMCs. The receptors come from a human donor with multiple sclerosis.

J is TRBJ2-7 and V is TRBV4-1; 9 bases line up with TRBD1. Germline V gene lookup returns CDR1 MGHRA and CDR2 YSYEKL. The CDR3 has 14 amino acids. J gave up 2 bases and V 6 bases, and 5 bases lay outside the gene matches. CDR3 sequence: CASSWTGDAYEQYF. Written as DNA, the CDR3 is TGCGCCAGCAGTTGGACAGGGGATGCCTACGAGCAGTACTTC.

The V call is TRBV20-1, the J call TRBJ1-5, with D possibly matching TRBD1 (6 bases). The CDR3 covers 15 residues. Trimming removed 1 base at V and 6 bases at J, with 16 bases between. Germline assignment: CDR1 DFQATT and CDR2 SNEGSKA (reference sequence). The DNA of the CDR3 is TGCAGTGCTAGAGGGCTGGTGGGGGGCAGTCAGCCCCAGCATTTT. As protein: CSARGLVGGSQPQHF.

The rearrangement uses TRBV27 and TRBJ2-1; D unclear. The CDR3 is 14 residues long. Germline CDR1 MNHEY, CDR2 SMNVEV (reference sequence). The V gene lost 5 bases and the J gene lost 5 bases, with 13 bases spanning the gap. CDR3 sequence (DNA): TGTGCCAGCAGTCCCCGGTTGAAGGACAATGAGCAGTTCTTC. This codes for CASSPRLKDNEQFF.

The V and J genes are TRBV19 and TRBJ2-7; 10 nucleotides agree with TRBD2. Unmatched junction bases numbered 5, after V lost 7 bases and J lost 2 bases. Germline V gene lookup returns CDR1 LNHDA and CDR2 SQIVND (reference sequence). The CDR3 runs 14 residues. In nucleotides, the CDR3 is TGTGCCAGTATGACTAGCGGGCCCACCTACGAGCAGTACTTC. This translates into CASMTSGPTYEQYF.

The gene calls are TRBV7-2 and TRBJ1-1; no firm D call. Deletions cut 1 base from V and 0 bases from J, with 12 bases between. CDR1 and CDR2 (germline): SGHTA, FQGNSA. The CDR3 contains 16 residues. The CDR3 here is CASSLEGRSLNTEAFF. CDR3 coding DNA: TGTGCCAGCAGCTTAGAGGGCAGGTCATTGAACACTGAAGCTTTCTTT.

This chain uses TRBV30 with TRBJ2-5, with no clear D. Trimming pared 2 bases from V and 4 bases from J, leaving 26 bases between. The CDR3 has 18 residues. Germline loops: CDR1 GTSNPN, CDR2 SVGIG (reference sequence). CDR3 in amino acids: CAWSLYPRSSPEGETQYF. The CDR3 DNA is TGTGCCTGGAGTTTATACCCCCGGAGTTCGCCAGAAGGAGAGACCCAGTACTTC.

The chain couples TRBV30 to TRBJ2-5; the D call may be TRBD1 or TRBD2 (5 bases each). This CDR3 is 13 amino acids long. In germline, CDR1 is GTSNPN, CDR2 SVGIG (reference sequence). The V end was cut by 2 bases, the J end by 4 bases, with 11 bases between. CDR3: CAWSWGSPETQYF. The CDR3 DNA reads TGTGCCTGGAGTTGGGGGTCTCCAGAGACCCAGTACTTC.

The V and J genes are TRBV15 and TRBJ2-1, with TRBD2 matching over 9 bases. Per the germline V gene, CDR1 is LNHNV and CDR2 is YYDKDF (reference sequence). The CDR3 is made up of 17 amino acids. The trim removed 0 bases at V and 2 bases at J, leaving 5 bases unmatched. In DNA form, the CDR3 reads TGTGCCACCAGCAGAGATCTGGCTAGCGGGACCTACAATGAGCAGTTCTTC. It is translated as CATSRDLASGTYNEQFF.

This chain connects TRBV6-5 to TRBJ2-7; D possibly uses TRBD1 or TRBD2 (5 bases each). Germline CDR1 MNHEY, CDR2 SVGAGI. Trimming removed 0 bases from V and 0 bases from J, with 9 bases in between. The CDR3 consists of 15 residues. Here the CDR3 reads CASSYSGTGSYEQYF. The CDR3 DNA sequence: TGTGCCAGCAGTTACTCCGGGACCGGCTCCTACGAGCAGTACTTC.

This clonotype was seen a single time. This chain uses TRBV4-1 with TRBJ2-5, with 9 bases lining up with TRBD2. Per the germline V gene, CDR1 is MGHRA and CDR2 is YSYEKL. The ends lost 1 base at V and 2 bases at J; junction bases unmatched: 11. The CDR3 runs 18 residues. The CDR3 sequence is CASSQGASGTDLQETQYF. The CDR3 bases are TGCGCCAGCAGCCAAGGTGCTAGCGGGACAGACCTTCAAGAGACCCAGTACTTC.

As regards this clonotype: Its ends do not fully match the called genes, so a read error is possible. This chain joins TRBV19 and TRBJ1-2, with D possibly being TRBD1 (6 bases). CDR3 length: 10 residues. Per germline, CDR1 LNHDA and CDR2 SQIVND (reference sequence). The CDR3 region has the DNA TGTGCCAGTAGTAGCGGACAGACCTATTTC. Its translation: CASSSGQTYF.

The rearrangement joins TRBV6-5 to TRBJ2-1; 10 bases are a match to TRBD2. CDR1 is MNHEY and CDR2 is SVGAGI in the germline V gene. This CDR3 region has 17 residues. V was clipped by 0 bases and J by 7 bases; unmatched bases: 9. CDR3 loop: CASSYSMSGRAGNEQFF. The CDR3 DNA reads TGTGCCAGCAGTTACTCGATGAGCGGGAGGGCCGGGAATGAGCAGTTCTTC.

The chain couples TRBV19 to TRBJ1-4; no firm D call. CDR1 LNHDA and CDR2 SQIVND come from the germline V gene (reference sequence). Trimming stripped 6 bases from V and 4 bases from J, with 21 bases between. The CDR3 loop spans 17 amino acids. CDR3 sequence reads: CASSDSGLRHGNEKLFF. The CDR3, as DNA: TGTGCCAGTAGCGATTCCGGGCTCCGACATGGTAATGAAAAACTGTTTTTT.

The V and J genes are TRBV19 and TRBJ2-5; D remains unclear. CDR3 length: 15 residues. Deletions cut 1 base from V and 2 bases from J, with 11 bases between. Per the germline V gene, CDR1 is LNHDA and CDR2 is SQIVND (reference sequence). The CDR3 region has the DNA TGTGCCAGTAGTATAGGGGTCGGAAATCAAGAGACCCAGTACTTC. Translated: CASSIGVGNQETQYF.

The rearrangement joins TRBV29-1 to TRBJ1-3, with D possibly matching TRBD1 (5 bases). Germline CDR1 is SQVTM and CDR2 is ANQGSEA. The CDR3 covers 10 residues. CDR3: CTIRGNTIYF. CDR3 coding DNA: TGCACCATTCGGGGGAACACCATATATTTT.

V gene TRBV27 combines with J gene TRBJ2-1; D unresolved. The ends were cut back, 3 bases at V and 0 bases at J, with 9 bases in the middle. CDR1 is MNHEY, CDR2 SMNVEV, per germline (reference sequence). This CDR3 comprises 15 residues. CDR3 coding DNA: TGTGCCAGCAGTTTTGCTGGGGTCTCCTACAATGAGCAGTTCTTC. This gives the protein CASSFAGVSYNEQFF.

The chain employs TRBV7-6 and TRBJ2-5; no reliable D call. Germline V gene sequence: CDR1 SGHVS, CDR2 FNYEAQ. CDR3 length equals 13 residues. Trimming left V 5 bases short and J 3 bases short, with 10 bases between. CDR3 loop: CASSPGSEETQYF. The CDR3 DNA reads TGTGCCAGCAGCCCCGGTTCCGAAGAGACCCAGTACTTC. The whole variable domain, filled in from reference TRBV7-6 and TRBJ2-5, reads GAGVSQSPRYKVTKRGQDVALRCDPISGHVSLYWYRQALGQGPEFLTYFNYEAQQDKSGLPNDRFSAERPEGSISTLTIQRTEQRDSAMYRCASSPGSEETQYFGPGTRLLVL.

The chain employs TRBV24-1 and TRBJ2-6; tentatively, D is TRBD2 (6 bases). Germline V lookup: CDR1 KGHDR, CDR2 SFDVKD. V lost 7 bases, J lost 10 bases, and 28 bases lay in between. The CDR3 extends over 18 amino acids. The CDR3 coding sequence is TGTGCCACCAGCCCTGAGGGTAACAGGCGGACCGCGGGAAACGTCCTGACTTTC. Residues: CATSPEGNRRTAGNVLTF.

This chain's CDR3 is CASSEYTRYNEQFF. The CDR3 bases are TGTGCCAGCAGTGAATATACGCGCTACAATGAGCAGTTCTTC. The chain carries TRBV2 and TRBJ2-1; D is undetermined. This CDR3 spans 14 amino acids. Germline CDR1 and CDR2: SNHLY and FYNNEI. The germline V and J ends were trimmed by 2 bases and 3 bases, with 8 bases remaining between them. Drawing the rest from reference TRBV2 and TRBJ2-1, the complete variable domain is EPEVTQTPSHQVTQMGQEVILRCVPISNHLYFYWYRQILGQKVEFLVSFYNNEISEKSEIFDDQFSVERPDGSNFTLKIRSTKLEDSAMYFCASSEYTRYNEQFFGPGTRLTVL.

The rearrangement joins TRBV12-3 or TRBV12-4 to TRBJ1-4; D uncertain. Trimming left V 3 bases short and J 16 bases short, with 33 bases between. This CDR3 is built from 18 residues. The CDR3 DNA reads TGTGCCAGCAGTTTGGAGTTTAGGCCGGGGTGGGAAAGGGAAGGTCCGTTTTTT. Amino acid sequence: CASSLEFRPGWEREGPFF.

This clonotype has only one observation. The chain's CDR3 is CASSIAGPSYEQYF. The CDR3 nucleotides read TGTGCCAGTAGTATAGCGGGACCTTCCTACGAGCAGTACTTC. The chain employs TRBV19 and TRBJ2-7; D tentatively reads TRBD1 or TRBD2 (5 bases each). CDR1 is LNHDA, CDR2 SQIVND, per germline (reference sequence). V was clipped by 1 base and J by 1 base, with 8 bases between them. The CDR3 consists of 14 residues.

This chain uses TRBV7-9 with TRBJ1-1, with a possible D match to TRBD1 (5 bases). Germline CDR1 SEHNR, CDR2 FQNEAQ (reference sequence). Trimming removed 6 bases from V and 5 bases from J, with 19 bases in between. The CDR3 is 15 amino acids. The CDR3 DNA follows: TGTGCCAGCAGTAGCGTGGAGACAGCAGATACTGAAGCTTTCTTT. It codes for CASSSVETADTEAFF.

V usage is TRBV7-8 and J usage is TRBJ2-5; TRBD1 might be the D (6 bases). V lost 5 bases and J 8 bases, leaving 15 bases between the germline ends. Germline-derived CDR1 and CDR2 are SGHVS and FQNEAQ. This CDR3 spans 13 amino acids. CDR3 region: CASSPPGEGTQYF. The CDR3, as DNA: TGTGCCAGCAGCCCACCAGGGGAAGGAACCCAGTACTTC.

The CDR3 DNA sequence: TGTGCCAGCACGGGTCGGGACACATACCGACCGTTTGGCTACACCTTC. This translates into CASTGRDTYRPFGYTF. The rearrangement joins TRBV12-3 or TRBV12-4 to TRBJ1-2, with a tentative D call TRBD1 (6 bases). This CDR3 spans 16 amino acids. The V gene lost 7 bases and the J gene lost 7 bases, with 25 bases spanning the gap.

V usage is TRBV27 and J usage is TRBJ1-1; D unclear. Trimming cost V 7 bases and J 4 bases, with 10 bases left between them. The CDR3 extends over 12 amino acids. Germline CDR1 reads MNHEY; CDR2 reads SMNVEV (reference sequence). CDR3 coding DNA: TGTGCCAGCAAGGCCCCGGGCACTGAAGCTTTCTTT. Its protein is CASKAPGTEAFF.

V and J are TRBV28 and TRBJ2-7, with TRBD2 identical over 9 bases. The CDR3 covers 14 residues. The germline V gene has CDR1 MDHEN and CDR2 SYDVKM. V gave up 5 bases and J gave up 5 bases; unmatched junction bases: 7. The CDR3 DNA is TGTGCCAGCAGTCTTACAGCGGGGGGTAACGAGCAGTACTTC. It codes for CASSLTAGGNEQYF. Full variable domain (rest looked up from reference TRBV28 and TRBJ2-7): DVKVTQSSRYLVKRTGEKVFLECVQDMDHENMFWYRQDPGLGLRLIYFSYDVKMKEKGDIPEGYSVSREKKERFSLILESASTNQTSMYLCASSLTAGGNEQYFGPGTRLTVT.

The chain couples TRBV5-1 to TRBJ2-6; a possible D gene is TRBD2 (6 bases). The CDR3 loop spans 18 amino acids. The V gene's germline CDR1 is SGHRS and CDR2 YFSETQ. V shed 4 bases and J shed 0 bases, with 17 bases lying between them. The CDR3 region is CASSAGPSIDSGANVLTF. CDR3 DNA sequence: TGCGCCAGCAGCGCGGGGCCCTCCATCGACTCTGGGGCCAACGTCCTGACTTTC. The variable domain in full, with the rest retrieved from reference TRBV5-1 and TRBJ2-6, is KAGVTQTPRYLIKTRGQQVTLSCSPISGHRSVSWYQQTPGQGLQFLFEYFSETQRNKGNFPGRFSGRQFSNSRSEMNVSTLELGDSALYLCASSAGPSIDSGANVLTFGAGSRLTVL.

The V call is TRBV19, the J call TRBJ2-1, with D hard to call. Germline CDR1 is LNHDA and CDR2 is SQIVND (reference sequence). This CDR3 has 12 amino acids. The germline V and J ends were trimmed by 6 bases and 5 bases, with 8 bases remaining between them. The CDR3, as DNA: TGTGCCAGTAGCCTCACCCACAATGAGCAGTTCTTC. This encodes CASSLTHNEQFF.

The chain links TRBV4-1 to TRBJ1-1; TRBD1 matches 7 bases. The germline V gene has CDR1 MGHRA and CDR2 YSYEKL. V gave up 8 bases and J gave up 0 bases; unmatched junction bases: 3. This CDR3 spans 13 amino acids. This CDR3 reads CASGGQVNTEAFF. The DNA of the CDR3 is TGCGCCAGCGGCGGACAGGTGAACACTGAAGCTTTCTTT.

The CDR3 loop reads CASSWVGAEAFF. The CDR3 nucleotides read TGTGCCAGTAGTTGGGTAGGGGCTGAAGCTTTCTTT. The chain links TRBV19 to TRBJ1-1, with D perhaps matching TRBD1 (5 bases). Germline assignment: CDR1 LNHDA and CDR2 SQIVND (reference sequence). Trimming removed 5 bases from V and 6 bases from J, with 10 bases in between. CDR3 length: 12 residues.

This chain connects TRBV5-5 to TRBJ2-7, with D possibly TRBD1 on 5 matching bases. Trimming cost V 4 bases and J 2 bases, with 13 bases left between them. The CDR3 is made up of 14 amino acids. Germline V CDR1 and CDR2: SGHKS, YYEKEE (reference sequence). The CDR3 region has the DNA TGTGCCAGCAGCCCCGACAGAATGACCTACGAGCAGTACTTC. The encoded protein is CASSPDRMTYEQYF.